These 6 T cell receptor beta chains came from one sample sequenced in a study of T cells in Graves' hyperthyroidism and ophthalmopathy. RNA transcripts were the template for amplifying TCR beta CDR3 regions. HTBI primers drove first-round RT-PCR of the TCR CDR3. A single record per CDR3 protein comes from TCRdb applying MiXCR to the multiplex PCR reads. Among some 580,000 distinct CDR3 sequences, 16% were seen once, and the ten largest hold 3% to 4%. The specimen sequenced was blood. The receptor source for this set is a woman aged 40 to 50 with Graves' ophthalmopathy.

The V call is TRBV7-9, the J call TRBJ2-2; possible D gene TRBD2, 6 bases. CDR1 is SEHNR, CDR2 FQNEAQ, per germline (reference sequence). Trimming took 3 bases from V and 3 from J, leaving 14 bases between them. The CDR3 loop spans 16 amino acids. The CDR3 reads CASSFDAGGDTGELFF. The CDR3 DNA reads as TGTGCCAGCAGCTTCGACGCCGGGGGAGACACCGGGGAGCTGTTTTTT.

The sample holds many counts of this clonotype. V gene TRBV5-1 combines with J gene TRBJ2-7; 14 nucleotides line up with TRBD2. CDR1 and CDR2 from the germline V gene are SGHRS and YFSETQ. The ends lost 2 bases at V and 6 bases at J; junction bases unmatched: 7. The CDR3 runs 16 residues. CDR3 sequence: CASSLPGTSGSGEQYF. CDR3 DNA: TGCGCCAGCAGCTTACCCGGGACTAGCGGGAGTGGCGAGCAGTACTTC.

The chain employs TRBV20-1 and TRBJ2-7, with 7 bases fitting TRBD1. The CDR3 consists of 16 residues. With 2 bases clipped from V and 2 bases from J, the junction kept 12 bases outside the gene matches. Germline V CDR1 and CDR2: DFQATT, SNEGSKA (reference sequence). This CDR3 reads CSARTPTGPKTYEQYF. CDR3 DNA sequence: TGCAGTGCTAGAACCCCGACAGGGCCGAAGACCTACGAGCAGTACTTC.

The genes are TRBV6-1 and TRBJ1-2, with 7 positions matching TRBD1. V was pared by 2 bases and J by 10 bases, with 4 bases of the junction left unmatched. The CDR3 has 12 residues. Germline CDR1 is MNHNS and CDR2 is SASEGT. CDR3 nucleotides: TGTGCCAGCAGTGAACGGGACAGTGACTACACCTTC. It codes for CASSERDSDYTF.

This chain joins TRBV10-3 and TRBJ2-1; the match to TRBD2 covers 8 bases. The CDR3 has 15 amino acids. V shed 7 bases, J shed 14 bases, and the junction held 19 bases outside the gene matches. Germline CDR1 ENHRY, CDR2 SYGVKD. The CDR3 here is CAIMRSSGTRGLEFF. The CDR3 bases are TGTGCCATCATGCGCTCCTCCGGGACTAGGGGTCTGGAGTTCTTC.

This clonotype was counted only a few times. The V gene is TRBV7-2, the J gene TRBJ1-2; 12 bases map to TRBD1. The trim removed 1 base at V and 4 bases at J, leaving 1 base unmatched. Germline CDR1 reads SGHTA; CDR2 reads FQGNSA. The CDR3 contains 15 residues. The CDR3 loop is CASSLGDRGPYGYTF. The CDR3 nucleotides are TGTGCCAGCAGCTTAGGGGACAGGGGGCCCTATGGCTACACCTTC.